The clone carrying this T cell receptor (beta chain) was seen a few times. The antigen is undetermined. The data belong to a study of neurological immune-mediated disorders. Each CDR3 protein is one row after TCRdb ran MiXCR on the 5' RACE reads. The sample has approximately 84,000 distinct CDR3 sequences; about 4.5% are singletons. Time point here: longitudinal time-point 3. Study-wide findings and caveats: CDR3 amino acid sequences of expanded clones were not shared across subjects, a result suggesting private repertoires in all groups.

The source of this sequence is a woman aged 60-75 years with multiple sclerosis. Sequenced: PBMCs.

The CDR3, as DNA: TGTGCCAGCAGCATACAGGGAGTTTTTCGCGAGCAGTACTTC. Translating it yields CASSIQGVFREQYF. The gene calls are TRBV6-6 and TRBJ2-7, with a weak D call TRBD1 (6 bases). V was clipped by 6 bases and J by 6 bases, with 18 bases between them. Germline assignment: CDR1 MNHNY and CDR2 SVGAGI (reference sequence). CDR3 length equals 14 residues.